This entry features one TCR beta chain sequence. The data are from a study of shared clonotypes between healthy human individuals. The data were produced by immunoSEQ multiplex PCR, yet TCRdb's version contains in-frame clones alone and is incomplete. The sample records some 95,000 clones, over 60% being singletons. Caucasian adults living in Nashville, Tennessee, provided all samples. The ends were cut back, 1 base at V and 8 bases at J, with 8 bases in the middle. CDR1 is SGHAT and CDR2 is FQNNGV in the germline V gene. The CDR3 contains 12 residues. The chain combines TRBV11-2 with TRBJ1-1; D possibly corresponds to TRBD1 (6 bases). What was sequenced was memory CD8+ T cells sorted from blood. As to subset: CD45RO+ cells pooled with CCR7-negative TemRA cells. The TCR originated in a man aged 30-40 years in good health. CDR3: CASSLGGGEAFF. The CDR3 DNA reads as TGTGCCAGCAGCTTAGGAGGGGGGGAAGCTTTCTTT.